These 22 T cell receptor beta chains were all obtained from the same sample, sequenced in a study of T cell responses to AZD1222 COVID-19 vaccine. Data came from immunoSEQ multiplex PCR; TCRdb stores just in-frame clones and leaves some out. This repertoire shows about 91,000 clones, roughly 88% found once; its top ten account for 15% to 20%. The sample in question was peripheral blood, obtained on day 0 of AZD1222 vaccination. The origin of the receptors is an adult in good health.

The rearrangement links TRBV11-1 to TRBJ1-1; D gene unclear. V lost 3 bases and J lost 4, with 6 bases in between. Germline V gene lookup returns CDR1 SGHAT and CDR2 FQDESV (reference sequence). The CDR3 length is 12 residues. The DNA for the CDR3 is TGTGCCAGCAGCTTGAGAAGCACTGAAGCTTTCTTT. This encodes CASSLRSTEAFF. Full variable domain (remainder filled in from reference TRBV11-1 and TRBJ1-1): EAEVAQSPRYKITEKSQAVAFWCDPISGHATLYWYRQILGQGPELLVQFQDESVVDDSQLPKDRFSAERLKGVDSTLKIQPAELGDSAMYLCASSLRSTEAFFGQGTRLTVV.

CDR3 sequence: CASSRLGEQFF. CDR3 sequence (DNA): TGTGCCAGTAGCCGTCTGGGGGAGCAGTTCTTC. The genes are TRBV19 and TRBJ2-1; D is unclear. The CDR3 length is 11 residues. The germline V and J ends were trimmed by 6 bases and 10 bases, with 10 bases remaining between them. Germline loops: CDR1 LNHDA, CDR2 SQIVND (reference sequence).

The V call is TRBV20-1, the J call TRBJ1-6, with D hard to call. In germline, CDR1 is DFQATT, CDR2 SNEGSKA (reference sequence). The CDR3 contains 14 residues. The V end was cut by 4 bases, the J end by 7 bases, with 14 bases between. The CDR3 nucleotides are TGCAGTGCTACTGACGCCGTTGGAAATTCACCCCTCCACTTT. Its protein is CSATDAVGNSPLHF.

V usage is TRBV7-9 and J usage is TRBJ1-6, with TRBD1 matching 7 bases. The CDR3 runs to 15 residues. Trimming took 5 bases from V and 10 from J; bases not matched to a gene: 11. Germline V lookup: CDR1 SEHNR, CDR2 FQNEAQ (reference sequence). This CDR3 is CASSARQGVNSPLHF. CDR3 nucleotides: TGTGCCAGCAGCGCGCGACAGGGAGTAAACTCACCCCTCCACTTT.

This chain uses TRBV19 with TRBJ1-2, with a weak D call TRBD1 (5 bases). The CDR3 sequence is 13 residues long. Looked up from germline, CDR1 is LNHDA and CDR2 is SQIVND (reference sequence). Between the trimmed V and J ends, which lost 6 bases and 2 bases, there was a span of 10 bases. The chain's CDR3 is CASSRRGNYGYTF. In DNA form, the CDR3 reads TGTGCCAGTAGCCGAAGGGGAAACTATGGCTACACCTTC.

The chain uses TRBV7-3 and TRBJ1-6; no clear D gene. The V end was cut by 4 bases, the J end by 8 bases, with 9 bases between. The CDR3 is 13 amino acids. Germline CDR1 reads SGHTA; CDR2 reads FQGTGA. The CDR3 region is CASSYSRDSPLHF. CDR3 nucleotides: TGTGCCAGCAGCTATTCAAGAGATTCACCCCTCCACTTT.

This CDR3 reads CASSVQGAGIFYEQYF. The CDR3, as DNA: TGTGCCAGCAGCGTCCAGGGGGCGGGGATCTTCTACGAGCAGTACTTC. V gene TRBV7-2 combines with J gene TRBJ2-7; 8 bases are shared with TRBD1. Per germline, CDR1 SGHTA and CDR2 FQGNSA. Unmatched junction bases numbered 12, after V lost 5 bases and J lost 3 bases. The CDR3 consists of 16 residues.

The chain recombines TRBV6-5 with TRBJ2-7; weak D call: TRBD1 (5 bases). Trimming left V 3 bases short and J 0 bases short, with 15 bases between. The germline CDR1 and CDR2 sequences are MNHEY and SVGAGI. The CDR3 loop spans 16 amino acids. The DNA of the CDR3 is TGTGCCAGCAGTTATACCCGACAGCCCAGCTCCTACGAGCAGTACTTC. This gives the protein CASSYTRQPSSYEQYF.

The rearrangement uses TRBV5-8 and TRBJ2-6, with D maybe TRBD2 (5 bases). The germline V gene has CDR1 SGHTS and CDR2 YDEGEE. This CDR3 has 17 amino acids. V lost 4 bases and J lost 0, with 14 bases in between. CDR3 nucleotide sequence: TGTGCCAGCAGCCTGGGAGATACCTACTCTGGGGCCAACGTCCTGACTTTC. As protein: CASSLGDTYSGANVLTF.

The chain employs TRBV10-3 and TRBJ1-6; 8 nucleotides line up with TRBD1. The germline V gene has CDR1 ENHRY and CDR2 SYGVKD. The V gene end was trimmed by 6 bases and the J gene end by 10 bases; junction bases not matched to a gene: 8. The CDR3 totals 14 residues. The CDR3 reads CAISPDRVNSPLHF. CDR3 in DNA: TGTGCCATCAGCCCGGACAGGGTTAACTCACCCCTCCACTTT.

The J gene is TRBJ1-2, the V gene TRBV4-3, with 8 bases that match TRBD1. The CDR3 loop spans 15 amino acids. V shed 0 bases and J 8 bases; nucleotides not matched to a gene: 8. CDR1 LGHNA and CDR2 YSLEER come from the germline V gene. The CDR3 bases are TGCGCCAGCAGCCAAGATGGACAGGGAGCCGTCGGCTACACCTTC. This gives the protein CASSQDGQGAVGYTF.

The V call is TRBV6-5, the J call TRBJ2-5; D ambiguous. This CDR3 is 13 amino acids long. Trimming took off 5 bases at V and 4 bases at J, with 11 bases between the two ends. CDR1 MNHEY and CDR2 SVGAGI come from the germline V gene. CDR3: CASSPTSGETQYF. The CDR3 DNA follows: TGTGCCAGCAGTCCGACATCGGGAGAGACCCAGTACTTC.

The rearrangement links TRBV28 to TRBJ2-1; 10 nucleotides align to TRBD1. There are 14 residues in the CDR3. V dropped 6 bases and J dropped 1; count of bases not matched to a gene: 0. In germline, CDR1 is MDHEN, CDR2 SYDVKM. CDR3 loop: CASRGQGSYNEQFF. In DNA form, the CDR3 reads TGTGCCAGCAGGGGACAGGGGTCCTACAATGAGCAGTTCTTC.

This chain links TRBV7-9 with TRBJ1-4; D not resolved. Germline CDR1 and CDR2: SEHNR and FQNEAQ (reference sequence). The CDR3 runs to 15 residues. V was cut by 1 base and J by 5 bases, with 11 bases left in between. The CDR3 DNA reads TGTGCCAGCAGCTTAGACGGACGGATAAATGAAAAACTGTTTTTT. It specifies CASSLDGRINEKLFF.

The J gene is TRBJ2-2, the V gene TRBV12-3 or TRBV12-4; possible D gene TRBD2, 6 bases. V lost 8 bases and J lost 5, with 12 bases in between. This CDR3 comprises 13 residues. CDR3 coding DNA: TGTGCCAGCTCCTCGGCGGGGACCGGGGAGCTGTTTTTT. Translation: CASSSAGTGELFF.

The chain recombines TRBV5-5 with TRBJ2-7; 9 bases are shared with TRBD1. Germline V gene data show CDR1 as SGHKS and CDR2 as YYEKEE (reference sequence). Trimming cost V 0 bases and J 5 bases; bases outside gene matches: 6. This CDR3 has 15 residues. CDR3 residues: CASSLDGTGSHEQYF. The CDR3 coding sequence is TGTGCCAGCAGCTTGGATGGGACAGGGTCCCACGAGCAGTACTTC.

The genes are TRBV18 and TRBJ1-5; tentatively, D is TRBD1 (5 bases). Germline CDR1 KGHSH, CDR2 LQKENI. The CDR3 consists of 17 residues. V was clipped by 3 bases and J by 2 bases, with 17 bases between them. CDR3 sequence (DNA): TGTGCCAGCTCACCCAGCCAGGGCGAAAGCGGCAATCAGCCCCAGCATTTT. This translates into CASSPSQGESGNQPQHF.

DNA of the CDR3: TGTGCCAGCAGCTTAGCGGCGGGGACCCAGGGCTACACCTTC. This encodes CASSLAAGTQGYTF. J is TRBJ1-2 and V is TRBV7-2; a possible D gene is TRBD1 (5 bases). The CDR3 length is 14 residues. The V end was cut by 0 bases, the J end by 8 bases, with 13 bases between. CDR1 SGHTA and CDR2 FQGNSA come from the germline V gene.

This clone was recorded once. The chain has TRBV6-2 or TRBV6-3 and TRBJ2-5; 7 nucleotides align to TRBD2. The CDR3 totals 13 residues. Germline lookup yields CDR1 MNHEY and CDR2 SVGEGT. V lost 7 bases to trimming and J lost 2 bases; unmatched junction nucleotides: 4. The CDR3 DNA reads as TGTGCCAGCAACCCGGGGGGTCAAGAGACCCAGTACTTC. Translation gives CASNPGGQETQYF.

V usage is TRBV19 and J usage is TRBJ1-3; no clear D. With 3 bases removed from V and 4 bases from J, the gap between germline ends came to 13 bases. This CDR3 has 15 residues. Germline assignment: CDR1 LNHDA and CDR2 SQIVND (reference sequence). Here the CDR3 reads CASSIPRGTGNTIYF. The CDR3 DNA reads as TGTGCCAGTAGTATCCCTCGGGGAACGGGAAACACCATATATTTT.

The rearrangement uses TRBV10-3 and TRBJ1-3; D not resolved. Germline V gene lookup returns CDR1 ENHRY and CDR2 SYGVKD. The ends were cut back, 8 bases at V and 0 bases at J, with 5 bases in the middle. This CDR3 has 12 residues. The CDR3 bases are TGTGCCATCCAGTCCTCTGGAAACACCATATATTTT. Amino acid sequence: CAIQSSGNTIYF.

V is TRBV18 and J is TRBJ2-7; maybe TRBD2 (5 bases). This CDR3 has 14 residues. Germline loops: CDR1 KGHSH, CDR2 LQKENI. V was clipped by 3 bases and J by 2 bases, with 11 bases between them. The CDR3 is CASSPGRTPYEQYF. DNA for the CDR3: TGTGCCAGCTCACCGGGCAGGACTCCCTACGAGCAGTACTTC.